The source of this T cell receptor beta chain is a study of siplizumab effects on memory and regulatory T cells. Overall study findings and caveats: The alloresponse seemed to draw substantially on naive T cells, which appeared more diverse than memory cells. For mappable alloreactive CD4+ clones, the mean Treg-derived fraction was around 64% with siplizumab and 25% to 30% in controls. Whether the proliferating Tregs (from siplizumab cultures) were suppressive was not confirmed.

V was clipped by 5 bases and J by 0 bases; unmatched bases: 4. CDR1 and CDR2 from the germline V gene are LNHNV and YYDKDF (reference sequence). CDR3 length equals 15 residues. Approximately 98,000 TCR templates underwent assay in each sample. Assay: immunoSEQ multiplex PCR; the TCRdb copy retains only in-frame clones and omits some. The sample holds around 110,000 clones; 90% to 95% are singletons and the top ten take roughly 1.8%. This clone is a singleton in its sample. What it recognizes is unknown. The genes are TRBV15 and TRBJ2-1; TRBD1 matches at 7 bases. The TCR originated in a human donor in good health. What was sequenced was non-Treg CD4+ T cells sorted from blood. The CDR3 coding sequence is TGTGCCACCAGCGGCCGGGACAGCTCCTACAATGAGCAGTTCTTC. It translates to CATSGRDSSYNEQFF.